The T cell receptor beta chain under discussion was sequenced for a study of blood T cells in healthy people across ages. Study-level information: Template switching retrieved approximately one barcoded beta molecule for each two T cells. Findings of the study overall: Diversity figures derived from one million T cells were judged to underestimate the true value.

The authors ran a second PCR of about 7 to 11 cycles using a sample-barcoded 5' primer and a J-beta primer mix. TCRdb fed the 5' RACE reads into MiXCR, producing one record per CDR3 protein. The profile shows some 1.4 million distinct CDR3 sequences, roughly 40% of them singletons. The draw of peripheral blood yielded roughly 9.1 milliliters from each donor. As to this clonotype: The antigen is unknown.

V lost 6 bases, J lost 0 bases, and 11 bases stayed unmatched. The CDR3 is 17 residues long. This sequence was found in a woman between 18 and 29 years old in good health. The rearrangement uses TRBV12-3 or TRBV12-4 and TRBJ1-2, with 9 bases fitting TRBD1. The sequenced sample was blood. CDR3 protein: CASSPWDRAIANYGYTF. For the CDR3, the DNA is TGTGCCAGCAGCCCGTGGGACAGGGCGATAGCTAACTATGGCTACACCTTC.